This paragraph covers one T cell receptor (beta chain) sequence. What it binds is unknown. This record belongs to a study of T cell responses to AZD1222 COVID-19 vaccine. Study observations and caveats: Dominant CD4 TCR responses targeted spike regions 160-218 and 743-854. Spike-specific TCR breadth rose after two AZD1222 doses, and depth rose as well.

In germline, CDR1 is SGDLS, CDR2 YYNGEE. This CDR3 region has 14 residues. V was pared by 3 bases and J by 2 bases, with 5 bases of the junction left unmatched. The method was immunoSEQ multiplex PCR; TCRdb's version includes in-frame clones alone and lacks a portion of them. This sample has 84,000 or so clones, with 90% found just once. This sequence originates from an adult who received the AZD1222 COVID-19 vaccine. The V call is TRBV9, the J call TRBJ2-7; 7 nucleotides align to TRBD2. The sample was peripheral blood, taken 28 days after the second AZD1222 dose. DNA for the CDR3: TGTGCCAGCAGCGGTCTAGCGGACGCCTACGAGCAGTACTTC. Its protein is CASSGLADAYEQYF.